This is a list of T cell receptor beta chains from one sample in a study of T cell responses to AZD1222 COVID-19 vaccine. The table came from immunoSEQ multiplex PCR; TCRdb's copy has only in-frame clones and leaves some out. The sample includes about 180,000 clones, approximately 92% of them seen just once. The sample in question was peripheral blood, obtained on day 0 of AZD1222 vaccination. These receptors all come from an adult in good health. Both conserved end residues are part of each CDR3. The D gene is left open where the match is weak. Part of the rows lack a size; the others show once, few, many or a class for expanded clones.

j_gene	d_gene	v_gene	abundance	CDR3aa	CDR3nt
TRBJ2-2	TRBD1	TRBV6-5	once	CASTFDRGNTGELFF	TGTGCCAGCACCTTCGACAGGGGAAACACCGGGGAGCTGTTTTTT
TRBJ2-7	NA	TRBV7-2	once	CASSFSRGEQYF	TGTGCCAGCAGCTTTTCTCGGGGGGAGCAGTACTTC
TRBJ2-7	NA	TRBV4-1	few	CASSQSTTYEQYF	TGCGCCAGCAGCCAATCTACTACCTACGAGCAGTACTTC
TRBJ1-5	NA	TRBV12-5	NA	CASGLGAGSGQPQHF	TGTGCTAGTGGTTTGGGTGCAGGGTCGGGGCAGCCCCAGCATTTT
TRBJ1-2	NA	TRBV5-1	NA	CASSPEQGALDGYTF	TGCGCCAGCAGCCCCGAACAGGGCGCTCTTGATGGCTACACCTTC
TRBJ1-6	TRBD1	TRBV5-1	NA	CASSLKGLDRGNSPLHF	TGCGCCAGCAGCTTGAAGGGCCTGGACAGGGGAAATTCACCCCTCCACTTT
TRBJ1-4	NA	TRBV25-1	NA	CASSDRAFGEKLFF	TGTGCCAGCAGCGACAGAGCTTTCGGAGAAAAACTGTTTTTT
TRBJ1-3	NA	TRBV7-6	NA	CASSPAPGSGNTIYF	TGTGCCAGCAGCCCTGCCCCGGGATCTGGAAACACCATATATTTT
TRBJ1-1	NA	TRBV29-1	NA	CSVAENTEAFF	TGCAGCGTTGCAGAGAACACTGAAGCTTTCTTT
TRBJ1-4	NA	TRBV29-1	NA	CSVQVNEKLFF	TGCAGCGTCCAGGTGAATGAAAAACTGTTTTTT
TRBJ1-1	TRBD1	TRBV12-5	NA	CASGLGTGGAGTEAFF	TGTGCTAGTGGTTTGGGAACAGGGGGCGCAGGAACTGAAGCTTTCTTT
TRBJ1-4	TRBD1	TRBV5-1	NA	CASSSGQREKLFF	TGCGCCAGCAGCTCGGGACAGAGAGAAAAACTGTTTTTT
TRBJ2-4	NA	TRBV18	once	CASSPRDARGVEYF	TGTGCCAGCTCACCACGGGACGCGAGGGGGGTTGAGTACTTC
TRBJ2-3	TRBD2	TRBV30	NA	CAWSEGLAGGYGTDTQYF	TGTGCCTGGAGTGAAGGTCTAGCGGGAGGGTATGGCACAGATACGCAGTATTTT
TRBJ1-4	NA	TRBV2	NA	CASSEVKRGEKLFF	TGTGCCAGCAGTGAGGTCAAAAGGGGTGAAAAACTGTTTTTT
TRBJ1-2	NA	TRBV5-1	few	CASSGPDTQKRRYTF	TGCGCCAGCAGCGGACCCGATACCCAAAAGAGGCGCTACACCTTC
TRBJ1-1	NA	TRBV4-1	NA	CASSLQVEVPTEAFF	TGCGCCAGCAGCCTACAAGTCGAGGTCCCGACTGAAGCTTTCTTT
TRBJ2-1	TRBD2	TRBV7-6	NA	CASSLGEIGRIDEQFF	TGTGCCAGCAGCTTAGGGGAGATCGGGAGGATTGATGAGCAGTTCTTC
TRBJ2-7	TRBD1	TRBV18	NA	CASSPGQGAYEQYF	TGTGCCAGCTCACCTGGGCAGGGGGCCTACGAGCAGTACTTC
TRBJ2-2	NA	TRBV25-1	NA	CASSEFGGAGTGELFF	TGTGCCAGCAGTGAATTTGGGGGGGCAGGCACCGGGGAGCTGTTTTTT
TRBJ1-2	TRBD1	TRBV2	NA	CARRTGEGYTF	TGTGCCAGGAGGACAGGGGAAGGCTACACCTTC
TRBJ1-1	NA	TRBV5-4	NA	CASSRGNTEAFF	TGTGCCAGCAGCCGGGGAAACACTGAAGCTTTCTTT
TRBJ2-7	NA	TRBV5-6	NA	CASSPGRRTYEQYF	TGTGCCAGCAGCCCAGGACGGAGGACATACGAGCAGTACTTC
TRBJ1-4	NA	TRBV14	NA	CASSQDVGGFGEKLFF	TGTGCCAGCAGCCAAGATGTTGGGGGATTCGGTGAAAAACTGTTTTTT
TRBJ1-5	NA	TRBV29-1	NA	CSVRLDSNQPQHF	TGCAGCGTTCGGTTGGATAGCAATCAGCCCCAGCATTTT
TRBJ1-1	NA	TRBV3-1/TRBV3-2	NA	CASSYRALGTEAFF	TGTGCCAGCAGTTACAGGGCTTTGGGCACTGAAGCTTTCTTT
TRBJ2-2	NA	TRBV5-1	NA	CASSSAGGLGELFF	TGCGCCAGCAGCTCCGCCGGGGGACTCGGGGAGCTGTTTTTT
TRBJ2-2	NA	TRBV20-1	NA	CSASGFGANTGELFF	TGCAGTGCTAGTGGTTTCGGGGCAAACACCGGGGAGCTGTTTTTT
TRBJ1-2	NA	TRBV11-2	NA	CASGIAAERYGYTF	TGTGCCAGCGGAATTGCGGCAGAGCGGTATGGCTACACCTTC
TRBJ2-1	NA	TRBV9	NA	CASSVAEGVGFF	TGTGCCAGCAGCGTAGCTGAGGGAGTAGGGTTCTTC
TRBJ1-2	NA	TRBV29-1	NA	CSIGGYTF	TGCAGCATAGGTGGCTACACCTTC
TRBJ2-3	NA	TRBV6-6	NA	CASSYGATGTDTQYF	TGTGCCAGCAGTTACGGGGCCACGGGCACAGATACGCAGTATTTT
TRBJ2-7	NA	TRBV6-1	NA	CASSVLKGRPSYEQYF	TGTGCCAGCAGTGTCCTGAAGGGCAGACCCTCCTACGAGCAGTACTTC
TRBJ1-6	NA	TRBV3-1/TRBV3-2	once	CASSQEGVGVSYNSPLHF	TGTGCCAGCAGCCAAGAGGGGGTAGGGGTCTCCTATAATTCACCCCTCCACTTT
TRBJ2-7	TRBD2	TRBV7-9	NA	CASGDSGRFEQYF	TGTGCCAGCGGTGATAGCGGGAGGTTTGAGCAGTACTTC
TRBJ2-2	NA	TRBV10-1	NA	CASTAWVTGELFF	TGCGCCAGCACAGCCTGGGTCACCGGGGAGCTGTTTTTT
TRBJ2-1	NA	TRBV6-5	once	CATLGALNEQFF	TGTGCCACCCTAGGGGCCCTCAATGAGCAGTTCTTC
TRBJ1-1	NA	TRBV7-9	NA	CASSVDRWYTEAFF	TGTGCCAGCTCCGTAGACAGGTGGTACACTGAAGCTTTCTTT
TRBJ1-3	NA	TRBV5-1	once	CASSLDTWGNTIYF	TGCGCCAGCAGCTTGGACACATGGGGAAACACCATATATTTT
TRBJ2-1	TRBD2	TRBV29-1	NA	CSGKGLAGVYDEQFF	TGCAGCGGTAAAGGACTAGCGGGAGTTTACGATGAGCAGTTCTTC
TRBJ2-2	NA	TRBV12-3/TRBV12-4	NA	CASSPGARRELFF	TGTGCCAGCAGCCCCGGGGCGCGGCGGGAGCTGTTTTTT
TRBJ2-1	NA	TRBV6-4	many	CASSDKESSNEQFF	TGTGCCAGCAGTGACAAGGAGTCGAGCAATGAGCAGTTCTTC
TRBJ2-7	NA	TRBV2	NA	CASRLAGTADEQYF	TGTGCCAGCCGACTTGCCGGGACCGCAGACGAGCAGTACTTC
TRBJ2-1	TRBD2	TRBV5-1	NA	CASSWGLAESSYNEQFF	TGCGCCAGCAGCTGGGGACTAGCAGAGAGCTCCTACAATGAGCAGTTCTTC
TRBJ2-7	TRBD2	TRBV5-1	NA	CASSLTSGPYEQYF	TGCGCCAGCAGCTTGACTAGCGGTCCCTACGAGCAGTACTTC
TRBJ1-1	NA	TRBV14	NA	CASSHGGNTEAFF	TGTGCCAGCAGCCATGGGGGGAACACTGAAGCTTTCTTT
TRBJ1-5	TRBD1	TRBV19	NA	CASSIQGAQHF	TGTGCCAGTAGTATTCAGGGGGCCCAGCATTTT
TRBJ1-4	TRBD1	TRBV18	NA	CASSRDRAATNEKLFF	TGTGCCAGCTCACGGGACAGGGCTGCGACTAATGAAAAACTGTTTTTT
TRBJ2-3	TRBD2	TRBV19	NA	CASTLKGSGSTDTQYF	TGTGCCAGTACCCTGAAGGGTAGCGGGAGCACAGATACGCAGTATTTT
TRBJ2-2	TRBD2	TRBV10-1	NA	CASSGTSGRSTVTGELFF	TGCGCCAGCAGTGGGACTAGCGGGAGGTCGACGGTCACCGGGGAGCTGTTTTTT
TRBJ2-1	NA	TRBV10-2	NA	CASSLGRGYANEQFF	TGCGCCAGCAGCCTAGGGAGGGGGTATGCCAATGAGCAGTTCTTC
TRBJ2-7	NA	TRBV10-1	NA	CASREGGLGGEQYF	TGCGCCAGCAGAGAGGGGGGTCTTGGAGGCGAGCAGTACTTC
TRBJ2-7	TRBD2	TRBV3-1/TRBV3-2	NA	CASSQVAGAGEQYF	TGTGCCAGCAGCCAAGTAGCGGGAGCAGGCGAGCAGTACTTC
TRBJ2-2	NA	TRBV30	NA	CAWAGRGSFTGELFF	TGTGCCTGGGCGGGTCGGGGGAGCTTTACCGGGGAGCTGTTTTTT
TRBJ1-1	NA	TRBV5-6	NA	CASSFTGRGAFF	TGTGCCAGCAGCTTTACAGGGCGGGGGGCTTTCTTT